A single sample is the source of the 21 T cell receptor beta chains below, sequenced in a study of blood T cell repertoires in COVID-19. Libraries were prepared by immunoSEQ multiplex PCR; TCRdb keeps only in-frame clonotypes and omits some of them. The sample holds roughly 250,000 clones, around 85% seen once. The sequencing input was PBMCs or T cells enriched from blood (not recorded which). The receptors here all came from a woman between 40 and 50 years old with acute COVID-19.

The chain carries TRBV19 and TRBJ2-7; D is unresolved. The V and J ends lost 0 bases and 2 bases respectively, with 5 bases between them. The CDR3 has 13 amino acids. Germline V gene sequence: CDR1 LNHDA, CDR2 SQIVND (reference sequence). The CDR3 spells CASSIESPYEQYF. The CDR3 nucleotides are TGTGCCAGTAGTATAGAGAGTCCCTACGAGCAGTACTTC.

The chain couples TRBV5-1 to TRBJ2-1, with D perhaps TRBD2 (6 bases). The V gene lost 3 bases and the J gene lost 0 bases, with 10 bases spanning the gap. CDR1 SGHRS and CDR2 YFSETQ come from the germline V gene. The CDR3 totals 15 residues. CDR3 in amino acids: CASSWGTASYNEQFF. As DNA, the CDR3 is TGCGCCAGCAGCTGGGGGACTGCCTCCTACAATGAGCAGTTCTTC.

In its sample, this clone was seen once. The chain joins TRBV20-1 to TRBJ2-2, with D possibly being TRBD1 (5 bases). From germline, CDR1 is DFQATT and CDR2 SNEGSKA (reference sequence). The CDR3 has 13 amino acids. Trimming stripped 3 bases from V and 5 bases from J, with 10 bases between. For the CDR3, the DNA is TGCAGTGCTAGTCCAGGGAAGACCGGGGAGCTGTTTTTT. Translating it yields CSASPGKTGELFF.

This clone was counted between two and nine times. The chain joins TRBV11-2 to TRBJ1-4; 12 nucleotides line up with TRBD1. The junction had 8 bases not matched to a gene; V was cut back by 5 bases and J by 7 bases. CDR3 length equals 16 residues. CDR1 SGHAT and CDR2 FQNNGV come from the germline V gene. The CDR3 region is CASSTNRDRGPEKLFF. The DNA for the CDR3 is TGTGCCAGCAGCACAAACCGGGACAGGGGGCCTGAAAAACTGTTTTTT.

The chain uses TRBV19 and TRBJ1-6, with D unresolved. The CDR3 has 13 residues. V lost 5 bases and J 4 bases, leaving 6 bases between the germline ends. CDR1 and CDR2 from the germline V gene are LNHDA and SQIVND (reference sequence). CDR3 sequence reads: CASSSVYNSPLHF. CDR3 DNA sequence: TGTGCCAGTAGTTCAGTGTATAATTCACCCCTCCACTTT.

The V call is TRBV7-6, the J call TRBJ2-1, with no clear D. The CDR3 has 16 amino acids. Deletions cut 1 base from V and 0 bases from J, with 10 bases between. In germline, CDR1 is SGHVS, CDR2 FNYEAQ. The CDR3 nucleotides are TGTGCCAGCAGCTTAGGAGCGTTTAGCTCCTACAATGAGCAGTTCTTC. Translated, it gives CASSLGAFSSYNEQFF.

This chain joins TRBV4-2 and TRBJ1-6; perhaps TRBD1 as D (5 bases). The length of the CDR3 is 17 residues. V dropped 0 bases and J dropped 6 bases, with 15 bases sitting between them. Germline assignment: CDR1 LGHNA and CDR2 YNFKEQ. CDR3 sequence: CASSQDQLGAANSPLHF. CDR3 DNA sequence: TGTGCCAGCAGCCAAGATCAGCTTGGGGCAGCTAATTCACCCCTCCACTTT.

The chain combines TRBV10-3 with TRBJ2-3; TRBD2 might be the D (6 bases). CDR3 size: 15 residues. V was cut by 5 bases and J by 2 bases, with 14 bases left in between. Germline V gene sequence: CDR1 ENHRY, CDR2 SYGVKD. The CDR3 nucleotides are TGTGCCATCAGTTTCCTGGGACTGGACACAGATACGCAGTATTTT. Its protein is CAISFLGLDTDTQYF.

This clone was found once. The chain has TRBV24-1 and TRBJ2-7, with 13 bases lining up with TRBD2. Germline V gives CDR1 KGHDR, CDR2 SFDVKD. This CDR3 is 22 amino acids long. The junction had 19 bases not matched to a gene; V was cut back by 0 bases and J by 3 bases. DNA for the CDR3: TGTGCCACCAGTGATTTGCCGGGACAGCGGACTAGCGGGAGAGGGCATCGCTACGAGCAGTACTTC. Encoded protein: CATSDLPGQRTSGRGHRYEQYF.

The chain employs TRBV6-5 and TRBJ1-2; TRBD1 matches at 7 bases. The CDR3 spans 13 residues. Germline CDR1 reads MNHEY; CDR2 reads SVGAGI. V shed 5 bases, J shed 14 bases, and the junction held 14 bases outside the gene matches. The CDR3 DNA reads as TGTGCCAGCAGTCGACGGCCCGACAGGGCTGGGACCTTC. Translation: CASSRRPDRAGTF.

The chain is built from TRBV5-8 and TRBJ2-3, with 8 bases identical to TRBD1. In germline, CDR1 is SGHTS, CDR2 YDEGEE. CDR3 length equals 14 residues. J was trimmed by 4 bases and V by 4 bases; bases with no gene match: 5. The CDR3 nucleotides read TGTGCCAGCAGCGCCCGGACAGGGCCAGATACGCAGTATTTT. Its translation is CASSARTGPDTQYF. Variable domain in full (rest from reference TRBV5-8 and TRBJ2-3): EAGVTQSPTHLIKTRGQQATLRCSPISGHTSVYWYQQALGLGLQFLLWYDEGEERNRGNFPPRFSGRQFPNYSSELNVNALELEDSALYLCASSARTGPDTQYFGPGTRLTVL.

About this clone: At one end the junction does not follow the germline gene, possibly because of a read error. The V and J genes are TRBV6-5 and TRBJ2-5; tentative D call: TRBD1 (5 bases). CDR1 MNHEY and CDR2 SVGAGI come from the germline V gene. The CDR3 has 13 residues. CDR3 DNA: TGTGCCAGCAGTCACTCGACAGAAGAGACCCAGTACTTC. This sequence encodes CASSHSTEETQYF.

CDR3: CASSVKETQYF. The DNA of the CDR3 is TGTGCCAGCAGTGTCAAAGAGACCCAGTACTTC. The chain recombines TRBV12-3 or TRBV12-4 with TRBJ2-5; D remains ambiguous. Trimming took 5 bases from V and 3 from J, leaving 4 bases between them. The CDR3 has 11 residues.

V usage is TRBV12-3 or TRBV12-4 and J usage is TRBJ1-2; tentatively, D is TRBD1 (6 bases). CDR3 size: 13 residues. V was pared by 5 bases and J by 4 bases, with 11 bases between. This CDR3 is CASSVGHGYGYTF. DNA of the CDR3: TGTGCCAGCAGTGTGGGACACGGCTATGGCTACACCTTC.

This chain links TRBV9 with TRBJ2-5; D is unclear. CDR1 SGDLS and CDR2 YYNGEE come from the germline V gene. CDR3 length equals 13 residues. V lost 4 bases and J 5 bases, leaving 12 bases between the germline ends. CDR3 in amino acids: CASSSSPTETQYF. CDR3 nucleotides: TGTGCCAGCAGCTCCAGTCCAACGGAGACCCAGTACTTC.

The chain is built from TRBV6-5 and TRBJ2-3; 9 bases agree with TRBD1. This CDR3 is 14 amino acids long. The junction had 7 bases not matched to a gene; V was cut back by 6 bases and J by 6 bases. Germline V lookup: CDR1 MNHEY, CDR2 SVGAGI. The DNA for the CDR3 is TGTGCCAGCAGACCGGGACAGGGACTGGATACGCAGTATTTT. Its translation: CASRPGQGLDTQYF.

The chain couples TRBV6-1 to TRBJ2-2, with 10 bases fitting TRBD1. Germline V CDR1 and CDR2: MNHNS, SASEGT. This CDR3 has 17 amino acids. V lost 4 bases to trimming and J lost 4 bases; unmatched junction nucleotides: 9. CDR3 coding DNA: TGTGCCAGCAGTGCGGGTACCGGGACAGGGGTCACCGGGGAGCTGTTTTTT. Its translation: CASSAGTGTGVTGELFF.

The chain employs TRBV24-1 and TRBJ2-3, with 7 bases aligning to TRBD2. Per the germline V gene, CDR1 is KGHDR and CDR2 is SFDVKD. The CDR3 covers 15 residues. V trimming: 5 bases; J trimming: 0 bases; junction bases outside the gene matches: 4. CDR3 in amino acids: CATSVGGRSTDTQYF. DNA for the CDR3: TGTGCCACCAGTGTGGGCGGGAGAAGCACAGATACGCAGTATTTT.

The rearrangement links TRBV7-2 to TRBJ2-7; D might be TRBD2 (7 bases). V shed 8 bases and J shed 3 bases, with 20 bases lying between them. CDR1 and CDR2 from the germline V gene are SGHTA and FQGNSA. The CDR3 loop spans 15 amino acids. In DNA, the CDR3 is TGTGCCAGCTCAGTGGGGATGGGAGGGGGCTACGAGCAGTACTTC. This gives the protein CASSVGMGGGYEQYF.

The V call is TRBV11-3, the J call TRBJ2-5; D not resolved. CDR3 size: 13 residues. With 6 bases removed from V and 7 bases from J, the gap between germline ends came to 15 bases. CDR1 SGHNT and CDR2 YENEEA come from the germline V gene. The CDR3 loop is CASRDGPTGTQYF. In nucleotides, the CDR3 is TGTGCCAGCAGGGATGGGCCAACCGGGACCCAGTACTTC.

This clone was observed a single time. The chain is built from TRBV6-2 or TRBV6-3 and TRBJ2-3, with D hard to call. The CDR3 is made up of 14 amino acids. V was cut by 2 bases and J by 2 bases, with 8 bases left in between. From germline, CDR1 is MNHEY and CDR2 SVGEGT. CDR3 sequence (DNA): TGTGCCAGCAGTTACGGCTCGCCCACAGATACGCAGTATTTT. It encodes CASSYGSPTDTQYF.